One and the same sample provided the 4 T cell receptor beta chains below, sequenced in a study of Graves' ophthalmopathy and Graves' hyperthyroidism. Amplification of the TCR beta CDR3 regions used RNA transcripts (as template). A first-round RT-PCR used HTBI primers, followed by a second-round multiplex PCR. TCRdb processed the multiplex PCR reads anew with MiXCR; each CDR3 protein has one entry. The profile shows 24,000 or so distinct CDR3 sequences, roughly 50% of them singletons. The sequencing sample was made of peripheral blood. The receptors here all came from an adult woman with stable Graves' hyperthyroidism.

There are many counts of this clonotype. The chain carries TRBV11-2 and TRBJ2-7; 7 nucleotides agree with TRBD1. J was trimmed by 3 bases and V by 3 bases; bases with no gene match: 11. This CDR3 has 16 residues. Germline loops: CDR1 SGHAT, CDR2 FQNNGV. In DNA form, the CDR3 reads TGTGCCAGCAGCTTCTTAGGGGGCGCCGATAGCTACGAGCAGTACTTC. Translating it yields CASSFLGGADSYEQYF. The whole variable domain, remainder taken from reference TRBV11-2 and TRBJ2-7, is EAGVAQSPRYKIIEKRQSVAFWCNPISGHATLYWYQQILGQGPKLLIQFQNNGVVDDSQLPKDRFSAERLKGVDSTLKIQPAKLEDSAVYLCASSFLGGADSYEQYFGPGTRLTVT.

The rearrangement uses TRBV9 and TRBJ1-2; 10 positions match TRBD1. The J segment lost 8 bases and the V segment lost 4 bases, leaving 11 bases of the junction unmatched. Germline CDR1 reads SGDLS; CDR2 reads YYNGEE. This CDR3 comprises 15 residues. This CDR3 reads CASSSRDRGLGGYTF. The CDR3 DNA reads TGTGCCAGCAGCTCTCGGGACAGGGGATTGGGGGGCTACACCTTC.

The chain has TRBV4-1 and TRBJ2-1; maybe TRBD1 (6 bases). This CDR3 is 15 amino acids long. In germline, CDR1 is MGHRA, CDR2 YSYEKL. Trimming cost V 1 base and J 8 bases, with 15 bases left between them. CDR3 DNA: TGCGCCAGCAGCCAAGCCCGAGGGGGAGTACATGAGCAGTTCTTC. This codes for CASSQARGGVHEQFF.

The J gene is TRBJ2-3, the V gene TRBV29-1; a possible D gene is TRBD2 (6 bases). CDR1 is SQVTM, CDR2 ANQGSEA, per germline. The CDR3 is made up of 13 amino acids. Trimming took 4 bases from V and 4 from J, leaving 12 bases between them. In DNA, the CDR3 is TGCAGCGTTGGGAGGGAGAGTCCAGATACGCAGTATTTT. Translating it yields CSVGRESPDTQYF.